The 23 T cell receptor beta chains below come from one sample, sequenced in a study of spatial heterogeneity in lung cancer. Study-wide points: For expanded intratumoral alpha and beta TCRs, counts tracked tumor mutation counts.

TCRdb processed the 5' RACE reads anew with MiXCR; each CDR3 protein has one entry. Of about 6,000 distinct CDR3 sequences listed, over 13% were seen once; the top ten hold more than 9%. These receptors' antigens are unknown. Specified time point: sample taken at primary tumor resection. Specimen: lung tumor tissue, collected at surgery. The receptors were gathered from a male donor with early-stage non-small cell lung cancer.

This clonotype is medium-sized (0.01 to 0.1%) within its sample. The size of this beta chain means little, since it is a stray read in a library made for alpha chains. The chain couples TRBV20-1 to TRBJ1-2; D is ambiguous. Germline-derived CDR1 and CDR2 are DFQATT and SNEGSKA (reference sequence). V dropped 0 bases and J dropped 6 bases, with 17 bases sitting between them. This CDR3 region has 15 residues. For the CDR3, the DNA is TGCAGTGCTAGAGATGCAGGACGTCCTTTAGATGGCTACACCTTC. Translation gives CSARDAGRPLDGYTF.

This clonotype is labeled as medium-sized. The library was built for alpha chains, so this beta chain is an off-target read and its size means little. The V call is TRBV9, the J call TRBJ1-2; no reliable D call. The CDR3 covers 13 residues. Germline V gives CDR1 SGDLS, CDR2 YYNGEE. The V and J ends lost 4 bases and 4 bases respectively, with 11 bases between them. In DNA, the CDR3 is TGTGCCAGCAGCTCCCAGGCTTTCTATGGCTACACCTTC. Translating gives CASSSQAFYGYTF.

This clonotype has ten or more counts. This beta chain is a stray read from a library made for alpha chains; its abundance is not meaningful. The rearrangement joins TRBV30 to TRBJ1-1; D is unclear. Per the germline V gene, CDR1 is GTSNPN and CDR2 is SVGIG (reference sequence). This CDR3 is 11 amino acids long. V dropped 5 bases and J dropped 3 bases, with 7 bases sitting between them. DNA of the CDR3: TGTGCCTGGGGACTGGACACTGAAGCTTTCTTT. Protein product: CAWGLDTEAFF.

This clonotype is medium-sized (0.01 to 0.1%) by share. This beta chain lies outside the target of a library built for alpha chains; its clone size means little. V gene TRBV12-3 or TRBV12-4 combines with J gene TRBJ2-3; maybe TRBD1 (6 bases). The CDR3 loop spans 14 amino acids. The V gene lost 6 bases and the J gene lost 0 bases, with 10 bases spanning the gap. In DNA, the CDR3 is TGTGCCAGCAGGTACAGGGCTAGCACAGATACGCAGTATTTT. Its protein product is CASRYRASTDTQYF.

This clonotype is deemed medium-sized. The library was prepared for alpha chains; this beta chain is a stray read, so its frequency means little. The CDR3 loop is CASSETGRESYEQYF. The CDR3 DNA sequence: TGTGCCAGCAGCGAAACGGGACGTGAATCCTACGAGCAGTACTTC. The J gene is TRBJ2-7, the V gene TRBV7-9; D assignment may be TRBD1 or TRBD2 (5 bases each). V lost 5 bases to trimming and J lost 1 base, with 15 bases between them. Germline CDR1 SEHNR, CDR2 FQNEAQ (reference sequence). The length of the CDR3 is 15 residues. Using reference TRBV7-9 and TRBJ2-7 for the parts outside the CDR3, the full variable domain is DTGVSQNPRHKITKRGQNVTFRCDPISEHNRLYWYRQTLGQGPEFLTYFQNEAQLEKSRLLSDRFSAERPKGSFSTLEIQRTEQGDSAMYLCASSETGRESYEQYFGPGTRLTVT.

In its sample, this clonotype is medium-sized (0.01 to 0.1%). This beta chain turned up in a library designed for alpha chains; as an off-target read, its abundance says little. This chain uses TRBV20-1 with TRBJ2-3; D remains unclear. V lost 5 bases and J 2 bases, leaving 8 bases between the germline ends. The CDR3 is 12 amino acids. The germline V gene has CDR1 DFQATT and CDR2 SNEGSKA (reference sequence). The CDR3 DNA reads TGCAGTGCTCTCAGCCCCACAGATACGCAGTATTTT. It specifies CSALSPTDTQYF.

In its sample, this clonotype ranks as medium-sized. Because this beta chain is a stray read in a library intended to capture alpha chains, its abundance should not be given much weight. The chain carries TRBV6-2 or TRBV6-3 and TRBJ2-1; perhaps D is TRBD1 or TRBD2 (5 bases each). From germline, CDR1 is MNHEY and CDR2 SVGEGT. The V end lost 6 bases, the J end lost 0 bases, and 12 bases lay between the germline ends. This CDR3 is 15 amino acids long. The CDR3 nucleotides are TGTGCCAGCAGCCCGGACGGGGCCTCCTACAATGAGCAGTTCTTC. Translation: CASSPDGASYNEQFF.

Comment on this clonotype: This beta chain was picked up by a library intended for alpha chains and is off target, so its count carries little meaning. This rearrangement joins TRBV4-3 to TRBJ2-3; 10 bases line up with TRBD2. With 8 bases clipped from V and 1 base from J, the junction kept 0 bases outside the gene matches. CDR1 LGHNA and CDR2 YSLEER come from the germline V gene. The CDR3 totals 13 residues. CDR3 nucleotide sequence: TGCGCCAGCGGACTAGCGGGCACAGATACGCAGTATTTT. This codes for CASGLAGTDTQYF.

Of note for this clonotype: This beta chain came through as a stray read in a library set up for alpha chains, and its size says little. The CDR3 sequence is CASSLSGASYEQYF. The DNA for the CDR3 is TGTGCCAGCAGTTTATCTGGGGCCTCCTACGAGCAGTACTTC. This chain connects TRBV28 to TRBJ2-7, with D tentatively TRBD1 (5 bases). The CDR3 has 14 amino acids. V was clipped by 1 base and J by 0 bases, with 7 bases between them. Germline loops: CDR1 MDHEN, CDR2 SYDVKM.

This clonotype has only a few counts. Since the library was made to target alpha chains, this beta chain is a stray read and its abundance is not meaningful. J is TRBJ1-5 and V is TRBV27; D perhaps matches TRBD1 (5 bases). Between the trimmed V and J ends, which lost 4 bases and 2 bases, there was a span of 9 bases. The CDR3 consists of 14 residues. Germline V gene sequence: CDR1 MNHEY, CDR2 SMNVEV (reference sequence). The CDR3 protein is CASSWGPGNQPQHF. CDR3 nucleotides: TGTGCCAGCAGTTGGGGACCGGGCAATCAGCCCCAGCATTTT.

This clonotype counts as medium-sized (0.01 to 0.1%). This beta chain was picked up by a library intended for alpha chains and is off target, so its count carries little meaning. This sequence joins TRBV19 and TRBJ2-5; TRBD2 matches at 11 bases. J gave up 0 bases and V 4 bases, and 4 bases lay outside the gene matches. The CDR3 has 16 residues. From germline, CDR1 is LNHDA and CDR2 SQIVND (reference sequence). The CDR3 loop reads CASSTASGGYQETQYF. Here the CDR3 DNA reads TGTGCCAGTAGTACGGCTAGCGGGGGGTACCAAGAGACCCAGTACTTC.

This clonotype rates as medium-sized (0.01 to 0.1%). The library was prepared for alpha chains; this beta chain is a stray read, so its frequency means little. This chain connects TRBV10-3 to TRBJ2-7, with D unclear. Germline CDR1 and CDR2: ENHRY and SYGVKD. The ends were cut back, 7 bases at V and 3 bases at J, with 7 bases in the middle. This CDR3 region has 11 residues. CDR3 DNA sequence: TGTGCCATCAAACTGGGCTACGAGCAGTACTTC. This translates into CAIKLGYEQYF.

Regarding this clonotype: This beta chain is a stray sequence in a library constructed for alpha chains; its clone size is not meaningful. The chain couples TRBV7-2 to TRBJ2-5, with TRBD2 identical over 7 bases. Unmatched junction bases numbered 8, after V lost 1 base and J lost 0 bases. The V gene's germline CDR1 is SGHTA and CDR2 FQGNSA. This CDR3 has 17 amino acids. The CDR3 region has the DNA TGTGCCAGCAGCTTAGAGGGACTACCGACACACCAAGAGACCCAGTACTTC. This codes for CASSLEGLPTHQETQYF. Full variable domain (remainder filled in from reference TRBV7-2 and TRBJ2-5): GAGVSQSPSNKVTEKGKDVELRCDPISGHTALYWYRQSLGQGLEFLIYFQGNSAPDKSGLPSDRFSAERTGGSVSTLTIQRTQQEDSAVYLCASSLEGLPTHQETQYFGPGTRLLVL.

This clonotype was detected many times. This beta chain represents an off-target read in a library built for alpha chains; its size is of limited meaning. The CDR3 here is CASSLRLGGDFYEQYF. CDR3 sequence (DNA): TGTGCCAGTAGTCTCCGCCTTGGGGGGGACTTCTACGAGCAGTACTTC. The J gene is TRBJ2-7, the V gene TRBV19, with 7 bases matching TRBD2. There are 16 residues in the CDR3. The ends lost 5 bases at V and 3 bases at J; junction bases unmatched: 13. CDR1 and CDR2 (germline): LNHDA, SQIVND (reference sequence). Combining the CDR3 with reference TRBV19 and TRBJ2-7 gives the whole variable domain DGGITQSPKYLFRKEGQNVTLSCEQNLNHDAMYWYRQDPGQGLRLIYYSQIVNDFQKGDIAEGYSVSREKKESFPLTVTSAQKNPTAFYLCASSLRLGGDFYEQYFGPGTRLTVT.

This clonotype was seen ten or more times. In a library made to pick up alpha chains, this beta chain is a stray read with a size that means little. V is TRBV7-9 and J is TRBJ1-3; perhaps TRBD1 as D (5 bases). With 6 bases removed from V and 0 bases from J, the gap between germline ends came to 9 bases. CDR3 length equals 14 residues. Germline V lookup: CDR1 SEHNR, CDR2 FQNEAQ (reference sequence). As DNA, the CDR3 is TGTGCCAGCAGTTCCGGGACCTCTGGAAACACCATATATTTT. As protein: CASSSGTSGNTIYF. The variable domain in full, with the rest retrieved from reference TRBV7-9 and TRBJ1-3, is DTGVSQNPRHKITKRGQNVTFRCDPISEHNRLYWYRQTLGQGPEFLTYFQNEAQLEKSRLLSDRFSAERPKGSFSTLEIQRTEQGDSAMYLCASSSGTSGNTIYFGEGSWLTVV.

By share of the sample, this clonotype is medium-sized. This beta chain is off target for a library built for alpha chains, so its abundance means little. The V and J genes are TRBV7-2 and TRBJ2-3, with 8 bases matching TRBD1. The V gene end was trimmed by 3 bases and the J gene end by 4 bases; junction bases not matched to a gene: 3. There are 14 residues in the CDR3. Germline CDR1 and CDR2: SGHTA and FQGNSA. CDR3 DNA: TGTGCCAGCAGCTTTACGACAGGGGCAGATACGCAGTATTTT. Its translation is CASSFTTGADTQYF.

This clonotype is judged medium-sized. This beta chain lies outside the target of a library built for alpha chains; its clone size means little. The genes are TRBV29-1 and TRBJ2-3, with 8 bases fitting TRBD1. The length of the CDR3 is 14 residues. The germline V gene encodes CDR1 SQVTM and CDR2 ANQGSEA. The V segment lost 6 bases and the J segment 0 bases; nucleotides outside the gene matches: 5. The CDR3 coding sequence is TGCAGCGTCGCGACAGGGGCTAGCACAGATACGCAGTATTTT. It encodes CSVATGASTDTQYF.

This clonotype counts as medium-sized. With the library built for alpha chains, this beta chain is off target and its frequency is not meaningful. V gene TRBV4-1 combines with J gene TRBJ1-1; tentatively, D is TRBD1 (6 bases). Trimming shortened V by 4 bases and J by 3 bases, and 18 bases separated the two germline ends. Looked up from germline, CDR1 is MGHRA and CDR2 is YSYEKL. The CDR3 length is 16 residues. CDR3 nucleotide sequence: TGCGCCAGCAGCCGCGGAGGGGGGCGGGGGTACACTGAAGCTTTCTTT. This gives the protein CASSRGGGRGYTEAFF.

This clonotype has a count of ten or more. With the library built for alpha chains, this beta chain is off target and its frequency is not meaningful. The V gene is TRBV29-1, the J gene TRBJ2-3, with a weak D call TRBD1 (5 bases). Germline CDR1 is SQVTM and CDR2 is ANQGSEA. The V gene lost 4 bases and the J gene lost 7 bases, with 24 bases spanning the gap. The CDR3 consists of 16 residues. CDR3 residues: CSVGNWGRAIENTQYF. DNA for the CDR3: TGCAGCGTTGGGAACTGGGGCAGGGCAATCGAGAATACGCAGTATTTT.

By its share, this clonotype is medium-sized (0.01 to 0.1%). In a library made to pick up alpha chains, this beta chain is a stray read with a size that means little. This rearrangement joins TRBV12-3 or TRBV12-4 to TRBJ1-2; D unclear. The CDR3 is 13 amino acids. The V gene lost 3 bases and the J gene lost 4 bases, with 9 bases spanning the gap. The DNA of the CDR3 is TGTGCCAGCAGTTTTTGGCGGATCTATGGCTACACCTTC. Translation gives CASSFWRIYGYTF.

This clonotype is judged medium-sized. This beta chain is off target for a library built for alpha chains, so its abundance means little. V usage is TRBV27 and J usage is TRBJ1-2; TRBD1 matches 11 bases. V lost 4 bases and J lost 5; bases outside the gene matches: 3. Germline CDR1 reads MNHEY; CDR2 reads SMNVEV (reference sequence). This CDR3 comprises 14 residues. CDR3 DNA sequence: TGTGCCAGCAGTTCTGGACAGGGGGCGTATGGCTACACCTTC. This encodes CASSSGQGAYGYTF.

This clonotype is classed as medium-sized (0.01 to 0.1%). A library made for alpha chains picked up this beta chain off target, so its size means little. The chain is built from TRBV19 and TRBJ1-4, with D possibly being TRBD1 (5 bases). The V end was cut by 5 bases, the J end by 3 bases, with 10 bases between. Germline V gene sequence: CDR1 LNHDA, CDR2 SQIVND (reference sequence). This CDR3 has 14 amino acids. CDR3 residues: CASSGTAPNEKLFF. The CDR3 DNA sequence: TGTGCCAGTAGTGGGACGGCCCCTAATGAAAAACTGTTTTTT.

In its sample, this clonotype ranks as medium-sized. This beta chain slipped into a library made for alpha chains as a stray read, so its size is not meaningful. The genes are TRBV29-1 and TRBJ2-1; 7 bases are a match to TRBD2. CDR1 and CDR2 from the germline V gene are SQVTM and ANQGSEA. V lost 4 bases, J lost 0 bases, and 6 bases stayed unmatched. This CDR3 region has 15 residues. CDR3 nucleotides: TGCAGCGTTGCCCCAGGCGGGAGCTCCTACAATGAGCAGTTCTTC. Translating gives CSVAPGGSSYNEQFF.